This T cell receptor beta chain was captured in a study of T-cell reconstitution after alpha-beta-depleted transplantation in children. This clonotype occurred a few times. V lost 0 bases and J 0 bases, leaving 12 bases between the germline ends. Germline CDR1 MGHRA, CDR2 YSYEKL. The CDR3 is made up of 17 amino acids. Construction of the TCRbeta library involved unique molecular identifiers. Using its own MiXCR run on the PCR reads, TCRdb lists one record per CDR3 protein. The sample includes around 410,000 distinct CDR3 sequences, roughly 10% of them seen just once. The rearrangement links TRBV4-1 to TRBJ1-3; D ambiguous. The material sequenced was PBMCs from the stem cell graft donor, taken from the stem cell graft. The TCR originated in a human donor who donated a stem cell graft to a child with acute myeloid leukemia. This CDR3 reads CASSQEPIRNSGNTIYF. Here the CDR3 DNA reads TGCGCCAGCAGCCAAGAGCCAATCAGGAACTCTGGAAACACCATATATTTT.